This T cell receptor (beta chain) was observed in a study of shared clonotypes between healthy human individuals. TCRdb's table, derived via immunoSEQ multiplex PCR, lists solely in-frame clones and lacks some. Here the sample spans over a million clones, about three quarters being singletons. Study-level points and caveats: Memory subsets generally showed smaller estimated richness than naive subsets did.

Details on this clone: Its antigen is as yet unknown.

There are 15 residues in the CDR3. The germline V gene encodes CDR1 SGHNT and CDR2 YENEEA. V dropped 2 bases and J dropped 4; count of bases not matched to a gene: 5. The J gene is TRBJ2-1, the V gene TRBV11-3, with 7 bases matching TRBD2. The sequence derives from a man younger than 35 in good health. Sequencing was performed on memory CD4+ T cells sorted from blood. Indicated subset: CD45RA-negative fraction. The CDR3 DNA is TGTGCCAGCAGCTTATTAGCGGGCGGGTACAATGAGCAGTTCTTC. This sequence encodes CASSLLAGGYNEQFF.